This entry describes one T cell receptor beta chain. Germline CDR1 and CDR2: SGHAT and FQNNGV. The CDR3 is 17 residues long. The junction had 13 bases not matched to a gene; V was cut back by 2 bases and J by 6 bases. The data were taken from a study of T cell changes during pregnancy in multiple sclerosis. Assay: immunoSEQ multiplex PCR; the TCRdb copy retains only in-frame clones and omits some. The sample has 50,000 to 65,000 clones, approximately 95% seen once. This receptor was identified in a female donor with multiple sclerosis, enrolled in a pregnancy study. The sample here was CD8+ T cells from peripheral blood mononuclear cells, taken in the second trimester of pregnancy. This sequence joins TRBV11-2 and TRBJ2-7, with 10 nucleotides matching TRBD2. Here the CDR3 reads CASSLSSGRTSGFEQYF. The CDR3 DNA follows: TGTGCCAGCAGCTTAAGTTCGGGGAGGACTAGCGGATTCGAGCAGTACTTC.